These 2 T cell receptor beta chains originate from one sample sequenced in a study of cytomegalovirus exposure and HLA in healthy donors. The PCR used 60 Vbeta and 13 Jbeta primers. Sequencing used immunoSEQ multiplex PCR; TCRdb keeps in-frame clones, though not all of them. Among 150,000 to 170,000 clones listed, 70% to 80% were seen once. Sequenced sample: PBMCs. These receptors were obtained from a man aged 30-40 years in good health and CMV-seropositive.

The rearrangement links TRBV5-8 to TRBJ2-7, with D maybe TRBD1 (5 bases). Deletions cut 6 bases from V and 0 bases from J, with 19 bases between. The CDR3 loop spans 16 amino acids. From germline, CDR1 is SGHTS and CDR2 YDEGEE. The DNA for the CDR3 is TGTGCCAGCATTTACGATAAGGGGTCAAACTCCTACGAGCAGTACTTC. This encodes CASIYDKGSNSYEQYF. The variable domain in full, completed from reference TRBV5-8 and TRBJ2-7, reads EAGVTQSPTHLIKTRGQQATLRCSPISGHTSVYWYQQALGLGLQFLLWYDEGEERNRGNFPPRFSGRQFPNYSSELNVNALELEDSALYLCASIYDKGSNSYEQYFGPGTRLTVT.

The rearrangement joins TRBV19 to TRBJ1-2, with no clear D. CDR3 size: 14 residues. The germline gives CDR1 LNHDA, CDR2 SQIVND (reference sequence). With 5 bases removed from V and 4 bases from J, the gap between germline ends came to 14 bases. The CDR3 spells CASSPFDTRYGYTF. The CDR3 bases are TGTGCCAGTAGTCCCTTTGACACTCGCTATGGCTACACCTTC.